The next 3 T cell receptor beta chains were all read from a single sample in a study of type 1 regulatory T cells. MiXCR, applied by TCRdb to the reads, yields one record per CDR3 protein. This sample carries about 68,000 distinct CDR3 sequences, around 57% of them seen once, and the ten largest clones take 7.6%. These receptors have no identified antigens. The material sequenced was cultured T cells, either the whole culture or a sorted T cell fraction (not recorded which). Sample subset: Tr1-enriched cell product generated in vitro against host alloantigens. The receptors shown here come from a human donor in good health.

This clonotype was seen only once. The chain recombines TRBV24-1 with TRBJ1-4; 8 bases map to TRBD1. The ends lost 4 bases at V and 3 bases at J; junction bases unmatched: 3. Germline V gene sequence: CDR1 KGHDR, CDR2 SFDVKD. This CDR3 has 15 amino acids. For the CDR3, the DNA is TGTGCCACCAGTGACCCGACAGGGGCTAATGAAAAACTGTTTTTT. It translates to CATSDPTGANEKLFF.

V is TRBV9 and J is TRBJ1-1; no firm D call. Trimming stripped 5 bases from V and 0 bases from J, with 5 bases between. This CDR3 contains 12 residues. CDR1 is SGDLS and CDR2 is YYNGEE in the germline V gene. The CDR3 protein is CASRLVNTEAFF. CDR3 nucleotide sequence: TGTGCCAGCAGGTTAGTGAACACTGAAGCTTTCTTT.

The chain uses TRBV20-1 and TRBJ2-7, with 7 bases that match TRBD1. Unmatched junction bases numbered 14, after V lost 6 bases and J lost 0 bases. This CDR3 contains 16 residues. Germline V CDR1 and CDR2: DFQATT, SNEGSKA (reference sequence). CDR3 sequence (DNA): TGCAGTGCAGGGGACAGATTGAAATCGAGCTCCTACGAGCAGTACTTC. It encodes CSAGDRLKSSSYEQYF.